One sample yielded the 31 T cell receptor beta chains listed below, sequenced in a study of OX40 agonist ivuxolimab in advanced cancers. Generated by immunoSEQ multiplex PCR, the TCRdb table keeps only in-frame clones and is missing some. The sample has just over 95,000 clones, around 82% seen once. The material was CD4+ or CD8+ T cells sorted from blood, obtained in a trial of the OX40 agonist ivuxolimab. These receptors were collected from an adult with an advanced solid tumor such as melanoma, head and neck, liver or kidney cancer.

The gene calls are TRBV6-5 and TRBJ1-6; D is undetermined. There are 12 residues in the CDR3. Trimming stripped 6 bases from V and 15 bases from J, with 15 bases between. The germline CDR1 and CDR2 sequences are MNHEY and SVGAGI. The CDR3: CASSRFPILLHF. The DNA of the CDR3 is TGTGCCAGCAGCCGCTTCCCGATCCTCCTCCACTTT.

The gene calls are TRBV25-1 and TRBJ2-3, with a possible D match to TRBD1 (5 bases). The CDR3 length is 14 residues. Germline V gene lookup returns CDR1 MGHDK and CDR2 SYGVNS. V gave up 1 base and J gave up 4 bases, with 9 bases separating them. DNA of the CDR3: TGTGCCAGCAGTGAATTTCAGGGCTCAGATACGCAGTATTTT. This translates into CASSEFQGSDTQYF. Full variable domain (remainder filled in from reference TRBV25-1 and TRBJ2-3): EADIYQTPRYLVIGTGKKITLECSQTMGHDKMYWYQQDPGMELHLIHYSYGVNSTEKGDLSSESTVSRIRTEHFPLTLESARPSHTSQYLCASSEFQGSDTQYFGPGTRLTVL.

This clone has a single count. In nucleotides, the CDR3 is TGTGCCAGCAGTGATGCGGCTAGCGGGAGACACAATGAGCAGTTCTTC. Encoded protein: CASSDAASGRHNEQFF. This chain joins TRBV6-1 and TRBJ2-1; 10 bases are shared with TRBD2. With 3 bases clipped from V and 5 bases from J, the junction kept 7 bases outside the gene matches. Per the germline V gene, CDR1 is MNHNS and CDR2 is SASEGT. The CDR3 extends over 16 amino acids.

The chain links TRBV7-9 to TRBJ2-6, with D possibly being TRBD2 (7 bases). Germline CDR1 reads SEHNR; CDR2 reads FQNEAQ (reference sequence). This CDR3 region has 17 residues. Deletions cut 5 bases from V and 4 bases from J, with 18 bases between. The CDR3 here is CASSQLGGRDGANVLTF. In nucleotides, the CDR3 is TGTGCCAGCAGCCAACTAGGGGGGAGGGACGGGGCCAACGTCCTGACTTTC. Full variable domain (remainder filled in from reference TRBV7-9 and TRBJ2-6): DTGVSQNPRHKITKRGQNVTFRCDPISEHNRLYWYRQTLGQGPEFLTYFQNEAQLEKSRLLSDRFSAERPKGSFSTLEIQRTEQGDSAMYLCASSQLGGRDGANVLTFGAGSRLTVL.

The chain uses TRBV6-5 and TRBJ1-1; 7 nucleotides agree with TRBD1. The ends lost 5 bases at V and 7 bases at J; junction bases unmatched: 1. Germline V CDR1 and CDR2: MNHEY, SVGAGI. The CDR3 is made up of 11 amino acids. CDR3 region: CASSNRGEAFF. For the CDR3, the DNA is TGTGCCAGCAGTAACAGGGGTGAAGCTTTCTTT.

The chain recombines TRBV19 with TRBJ2-3; weak D call: TRBD1 (6 bases). V lost 2 bases and J 1 base, leaving 16 bases between the germline ends. The CDR3 loop spans 17 amino acids. Germline CDR1 is LNHDA and CDR2 is SQIVND (reference sequence). In DNA, the CDR3 is TGTGCCAGTAGTATACCTTGGGGGACACCCCGCACAGATACGCAGTATTTT. It is translated as CASSIPWGTPRTDTQYF. Combining the CDR3 with reference TRBV19 and TRBJ2-3 gives the whole variable domain DGGITQSPKYLFRKEGQNVTLSCEQNLNHDAMYWYRQDPGQGLRLIYYSQIVNDFQKGDIAEGYSVSREKKESFPLTVTSAQKNPTAFYLCASSIPWGTPRTDTQYFGPGTRLTVL.

The genes are TRBV14 and TRBJ2-1; D is unresolved. Germline CDR1 SGHDN, CDR2 FVKESK. The CDR3 length is 13 residues. The V end was cut by 0 bases, the J end by 8 bases, with 8 bases between. The DNA for the CDR3 is TGTGCCAGCAGCCAAGATGGTATCCATGAGCAGTTCTTC. It is translated as CASSQDGIHEQFF.

The V and J genes are TRBV4-1 and TRBJ2-7; TRBD2 agrees at 7 bases. Germline V lookup: CDR1 MGHRA, CDR2 YSYEKL. The CDR3 has 15 residues. V lost 2 bases and J lost 3; bases outside the gene matches: 7. The CDR3 loop is CASSQNEASGYEQYF. The CDR3 region has the DNA TGCGCCAGCAGCCAAAATGAAGCTAGCGGCTACGAGCAGTACTTC.

The J gene is TRBJ1-2, the V gene TRBV7-2; 7 bases align to TRBD1. V lost 1 base, J lost 8 bases, and 7 bases stayed unmatched. Germline CDR1 is SGHTA and CDR2 is FQGNSA. CDR3 size: 14 residues. CDR3 sequence reads: CASSLVGTAGGYTF. CDR3 nucleotide sequence: TGTGCCAGCAGCTTAGTGGGGACAGCGGGGGGCTACACCTTC.

This chain joins TRBV6-1 and TRBJ2-7; 7 nucleotides align to TRBD1. Germline-derived CDR1 and CDR2 are MNHNS and SASEGT. CDR3 length: 15 residues. V was pared by 3 bases and J by 3 bases, with 8 bases of the junction left unmatched. CDR3 in amino acids: CASSEVGTESYEQYF. CDR3 nucleotide sequence: TGTGCCAGCAGTGAGGTGGGGACAGAGAGCTACGAGCAGTACTTC.

The V and J genes are TRBV6-5 and TRBJ2-7, with D perhaps matching TRBD1 (6 bases). The length of the CDR3 is 15 residues. Germline V gene sequence: CDR1 MNHEY, CDR2 SVGAGI. V gave up 5 bases and J gave up 5 bases, with 19 bases separating them. In DNA form, the CDR3 reads TGTGCCAGCAGTACACTGACCGGGACACTTAACGAGCAGTACTTC. Its translation: CASSTLTGTLNEQYF.

The table lists this clone with a count of one. The chain employs TRBV18 and TRBJ1-5; D not resolved. With 2 bases removed from V and 2 bases from J, the gap between germline ends came to 7 bases. This CDR3 spans 14 amino acids. CDR1 is KGHSH, CDR2 LQKENI, per germline. The CDR3 coding sequence is TGTGCCAGCTCACCAGAGCCAGGCAATCAGCCCCAGCATTTT. Translating gives CASSPEPGNQPQHF.

The V and J genes are TRBV11-2 and TRBJ2-7, with D perhaps matching TRBD1 or TRBD2 (6 bases each). This CDR3 is built from 14 residues. The V end was cut by 3 bases, the J end by 2 bases, with 11 bases between. Germline V lookup: CDR1 SGHAT, CDR2 FQNNGV. This CDR3 is CASSLPGGTYEQYF. The CDR3 region has the DNA TGTGCCAGCAGCTTGCCCGGGGGCACCTACGAGCAGTACTTC.

This clone has only a few counts. The V and J genes are TRBV11-2 and TRBJ2-7; TRBD1 matches at 11 bases. J gave up 4 bases and V 6 bases, and 5 bases lay outside the gene matches. In germline, CDR1 is SGHAT, CDR2 FQNNGV. The CDR3 totals 14 residues. The CDR3 coding sequence is TGTGCCAGCAGTCGGACAGGGGGCTTGTACGAGCAGTACTTC. Translating it yields CASSRTGGLYEQYF.

V usage is TRBV5-4 and J usage is TRBJ1-5; no clear D gene. CDR1 is SGHNT, CDR2 YYREEE, per germline (reference sequence). Trimming stripped 1 base from V and 7 bases from J, with 9 bases between. This CDR3 has 13 amino acids. The chain's CDR3 is CASSLFPGQPQHF. CDR3 coding DNA: TGTGCCAGCAGCTTGTTCCCTGGGCAGCCCCAGCATTTT.

The chain recombines TRBV28 with TRBJ1-4; D not resolved. The CDR3 has 12 amino acids. Germline assignment: CDR1 MDHEN and CDR2 SYDVKM. The germline V and J ends were trimmed by 5 bases and 3 bases, with 4 bases remaining between them. CDR3 region: CASSPSNEKLFF. The CDR3, as DNA: TGTGCCAGCAGTCCCTCTAATGAAAAACTGTTTTTT.

This chain connects TRBV6-6 to TRBJ2-7; D gene unclear. V was clipped by 0 bases and J by 5 bases, with 14 bases between them. The CDR3 extends over 15 amino acids. Germline V gene sequence: CDR1 MNHNY, CDR2 SVGAGI (reference sequence). The CDR3 reads CASSYSGDSRNEQYF. CDR3 sequence (DNA): TGTGCCAGCAGTTACTCTGGGGATTCGAGGAACGAGCAGTACTTC.

The chain uses TRBV4-1 and TRBJ1-1; TRBD1 is a possible D gene (5 bases). Trimming stripped 1 base from V and 1 base from J, with 16 bases between. Per germline, CDR1 MGHRA and CDR2 YSYEKL. CDR3 length equals 17 residues. DNA of the CDR3: TGCGCCAGCAGCCAAGGCGGGGGGATCGGGCAGAACACTGAAGCTTTCTTT. Its translation: CASSQGGGIGQNTEAFF.

The gene calls are TRBV2 and TRBJ2-1; 7 nucleotides match TRBD2. The junction had 5 bases not matched to a gene; V was cut back by 6 bases and J by 0 bases. The germline CDR1 and CDR2 sequences are SNHLY and FYNNEI. The CDR3 is made up of 15 amino acids. The DNA for the CDR3 is TGTGCCAGCAGGAGGGGCGGGAGCTCCTACAATGAGCAGTTCTTC. This encodes CASRRGGSSYNEQFF.

CDR3 region: CAWRTFRDITDTQYF. In nucleotides, the CDR3 is TGTGCCTGGAGAACATTCCGGGACATCACAGATACGCAGTATTTT. J is TRBJ2-3 and V is TRBV30; tentative D call: TRBD1 (6 bases). Trimming removed 3 bases from V and 2 bases from J, with 15 bases in between. The CDR3 sequence is 15 residues long. CDR1 GTSNPN and CDR2 SVGIG come from the germline V gene (reference sequence).

V and J are TRBV7-9 and TRBJ2-1, with D perhaps matching TRBD1 (5 bases). Trimming cost V 3 bases and J 10 bases, with 10 bases left between them. This CDR3 has 12 residues. Germline CDR1 is SEHNR and CDR2 is FQNEAQ (reference sequence). In DNA form, the CDR3 reads TGTGCCAGCAGCTTCCAGGGTTTGGAGCAGTTCTTC. It is translated as CASSFQGLEQFF.

The chain is built from TRBV30 and TRBJ2-1; 13 nucleotides line up with TRBD2. Germline CDR1 is GTSNPN and CDR2 is SVGIG (reference sequence). J was trimmed by 5 bases and V by 6 bases; bases with no gene match: 10. The CDR3 is made up of 16 amino acids. CDR3 nucleotide sequence: TGTGCCTGTACTAGCGGGAGGGCCGGCGGGGACAATGAGCAGTTCTTC. Protein: CACTSGRAGGDNEQFF. Filled out from reference TRBV30 and TRBJ2-1, the complete variable domain reads SQTIHQWPATLVQPVGSPLSLECTVEGTSNPNLYWYRQAAGRGLQLLFYSVGIGQISSEVPQNLSASRPQDRQFILSSKKLLLSDSGFYLCACTSGRAGGDNEQFFGPGTRLTVL.

The chain joins TRBV7-9 to TRBJ2-7; D is perhaps TRBD1 or TRBD2 (5 bases each). The CDR3 sequence is 15 residues long. V dropped 5 bases and J dropped 2 bases, with 16 bases sitting between them. Per the germline V gene, CDR1 is SEHNR and CDR2 is FQNEAQ (reference sequence). The CDR3 loop is CASSPPGTATYEQYF. DNA for the CDR3: TGTGCCAGCAGCCCCCCCGGGACGGCGACCTACGAGCAGTACTTC.

This chain connects TRBV7-8 to TRBJ2-3; TRBD1 aligns across 7 bases. CDR3 length: 13 amino acids. Germline assignment: CDR1 SGHVS and CDR2 FQNEAQ. V lost 4 bases and J lost 4; bases outside the gene matches: 2. CDR3 DNA sequence: TGTGCCAGCAGCTCACAGGGGCCAGATACGCAGTATTTT. Its translation: CASSSQGPDTQYF.

CDR3 sequence: CASSLDLVDEQYF. CDR3 nucleotide sequence: TGTGCCAGCAGCCTGGATCTAGTAGACGAGCAGTACTTC. The chain links TRBV5-4 to TRBJ2-7; D unclear. Deletions cut 4 bases from V and 5 bases from J, with 13 bases between. From germline, CDR1 is SGHNT and CDR2 YYREEE (reference sequence). CDR3 length equals 13 residues.

This chain joins TRBV19 and TRBJ1-5; possible D gene TRBD1, 5 bases. This CDR3 contains 14 residues. V was pared by 6 bases and J by 0 bases, with 9 bases between. Germline V gives CDR1 LNHDA, CDR2 SQIVND (reference sequence). CDR3 sequence (DNA): TGTGCCAGTAGCGGGGCTTATAGCAATCAGCCCCAGCATTTT. The encoded protein is CASSGAYSNQPQHF.

The chain links TRBV5-1 to TRBJ2-1, with D possibly TRBD2 on 5 matching bases. The V end lost 0 bases, the J end lost 6 bases, and 13 bases lay between the germline ends. The CDR3 is made up of 15 amino acids. Germline V gene sequence: CDR1 SGHRS, CDR2 YFSETQ. CDR3 in amino acids: CASSLADYPPNEQFF. CDR3 nucleotide sequence: TGCGCCAGCAGCTTGGCCGACTATCCCCCCAATGAGCAGTTCTTC. Full variable domain (remainder filled in from reference TRBV5-1 and TRBJ2-1): KAGVTQTPRYLIKTRGQQVTLSCSPISGHRSVSWYQQTPGQGLQFLFEYFSETQRNKGNFPGRFSGRQFSNSRSEMNVSTLELGDSALYLCASSLADYPPNEQFFGPGTRLTVL.

The V and J genes are TRBV6-5 and TRBJ1-3; 7 bases map to TRBD1. The trim removed 4 bases at V and 3 bases at J, leaving 6 bases unmatched. This CDR3 comprises 15 residues. CDR1 and CDR2 (germline): MNHEY, SVGAGI. The CDR3 loop is CASSSDRAGGNTIYF. The CDR3 DNA is TGTGCCAGCAGTTCCGACAGGGCGGGTGGAAACACCATATATTTT.

V usage is TRBV6-5 and J usage is TRBJ2-1, with D perhaps matching TRBD1 (5 bases). The V end lost 6 bases, the J end lost 6 bases, and 18 bases lay between the germline ends. CDR3 size: 15 residues. CDR1 and CDR2 (germline): MNHEY, SVGAGI. The CDR3 region is CASSPLWGQSNEQFF. The CDR3 coding sequence is TGTGCCAGCAGCCCACTGTGGGGCCAGTCCAATGAGCAGTTCTTC.

This clone was seen a few times. The CDR3 DNA follows: TGTGCCAGTAGTATACGGGGTTACGGCAATCAGCCCCAGCATTTT. Amino acids: CASSIRGYGNQPQHF. V and J are TRBV19 and TRBJ1-5; D is ambiguous. The CDR3 spans 15 residues. The germline gives CDR1 LNHDA, CDR2 SQIVND (reference sequence). The ends were cut back, 2 bases at V and 2 bases at J, with 10 bases in the middle.

This sequence joins TRBV19 and TRBJ1-4; 7 bases line up with TRBD1. V shed 6 bases, J shed 6 bases, and the junction held 7 bases outside the gene matches. CDR3 length equals 14 residues. Germline-derived CDR1 and CDR2 are LNHDA and SQIVND (reference sequence). CDR3 nucleotide sequence: TGTGCCAGTAGACCTAGACAGGGCGATGAAAAACTGTTTTTT. Its protein product is CASRPRQGDEKLFF.